This TCR beta chain was sequenced for a study of Graves' ophthalmopathy and Graves' hyperthyroidism (dated by TCRdb to the late 2010s). For the study in its entirety: Peripheral blood samples were taken at the time of initial diagnosis, before any treatment was given. To tell Graves' ophthalmopathy apart from Graves' hyperthyroidism, and to predict which patients would progress to ophthalmopathy, the study relied on TCR beta repertoire signatures. In total, 135 blood samples were TCR-sequenced: approximately 40 ophthalmopathy, 75 hyperthyroidism and some 17 hyperthyroidism-to-ophthalmopathy patients. To explore V-J signatures that distinguish ophthalmopathy from hyperthyroidism, a discovery set of 100 patients was enrolled, made up of about 40 with ophthalmopathy and 57 with stable hyperthyroidism. An independent validation cohort comprised about 20 hyperthyroidism patients and 15 to 17 patients who later progressed from hyperthyroidism to ophthalmopathy. In over 5 hyperthyroidism patients, the T-cell repertoire of thyroid tissue was compared with the T-cell repertoire of blood. After sampling, hyperthyroidism patients received methimazole starting at 30 mg daily, and ophthalmopathy patients received high-dose intravenous methylprednisolone. The approximately 95 discovery patients were divided at random into training and test sets in a 7:3 ratio. The research as a whole found: In validation, the model predicted ophthalmopathy progression with more than 70% sensitivity and approximately 78% specificity; 12 predicted patients were CT-confirmed with GO in a median of roughly 6.8 months. Sample size was not statistically predetermined, and group allocation was not concealed from the investigators. Ophthalmopathy was separated from stable hyperthyroidism by the 13-signature model with about 90% sensitivity and about 81% specificity in cross-validation and with 80%/75% in the test set. Most expanded thyroid clonotypes with frequency above 0.001 were also detected in blood, suggesting blood repertoires may reflect the thyroid immune response.

Hyperthyroidism was defined as stable when no progression to ophthalmopathy occurred within 18 months of follow-up. Hyperthyroidism patients were newly diagnosed, with disease duration under 2 months, and aged 18 to 65 years. Patients with other autoimmune diseases, uncontrolled infections, pregnancy or lactation were excluded from the study. Clinical symptoms, serum thyroxine, TRAb, thyroid ultrasound and orbital computed tomography formed the basis of the diagnosis. PBMCs were isolated from about 9 ml of fresh peripheral blood by Ficoll-Paque density gradient centrifugation. Total RNA was extracted with Trizol reagent and quality-checked on an Agilent 2100 Bioanalyzer. In regard to this clonotype: Its antigen target is currently unknown. The sample holds no much larger clone one base away, and base qualities are not on file.

TCR beta CDR3 regions were amplified from RNA transcripts for repertoire sequencing. The first round was an RT-PCR using HTBI primers with the Qiagen OneStep RT-PCR kit, and this first round was followed by a second-round multiplex PCR, then size selection and purification. The libraries underwent paired-end sequencing with 100 bp reads on an Illumina HiSeq2000. On the authors' methods: SOAPnuke was used for read processing, and reads with adapters, uncalled bases, a mean Phred below 15, or no exact constant-primer or identifier match were discarded. High-quality paired reads were merged with COPE v1.2.5. Each unique nucleotide sequence was defined as a clonotype, and clonotypes were aligned to IMGT TRB V, D and J references with MiTCR v1.1. Analysis was restricted to V-J combinations with a frequency above 0.0001, which covered roughly 99% of repertoires. For each V-J combination, a TCR clonal expansion and chaos score was defined as the ratio of F50 clonal expansion to chaos observed in the TCRdist matrix. Welch's t-statistics and random forest were used to narrow the features down to more than 10 V-J combinations, which were then fed into a naive Bayes classifier. The Morisita-Horn index was used to measure how similar the thyroid and blood repertoires were. TCRdb reran the public reads through fastp at Q25 and MiXCR, keeping productive beta chains. Identical CDR3 protein sequences are pooled into one entry, listed with their most common genes and DNA. TCRdb assigned the V and J calls; the authors' analysis was not used. This sample lists about 620,000 distinct CDR3 sequences; approximately 21% were detected once. Of the sample, roughly 6.9% falls within the top ten clones.

The CDR3 covers 17 residues, taking in both the cysteine and the phenylalanine. Just CDR3 DNA is preserved here, 51 bases in frame from base 1. Looking up the germline V gene yields CDR1 SGHVS and CDR2 FQNEAQ. Trimmed from V: 2 bases; trimmed from J: 3 bases; junction bases lacking a gene match: 6. In this chain, TRBV7-8 is recombined with TRBJ2-2; 10 middle bases align to TRBD2. This TCR derives from a woman under 30 with stable Graves' hyperthyroidism. Some clones in this sample may be carry-over from other donors' samples. Donor details come from another sample of the same person, matched by shared clones. The sequenced material came from peripheral blood. Here is the DNA: TGTGCCAGCAGCTTAAGGAGCGGGGGGGCCCACACCGGGGAGCTGTTTTTT. Its translation is CASSLRSGGAHTGELFF. Extended through the reference TRBV7-8 and TRBJ2-2 proteins, this CDR3 yields the full variable domain: GAGVSQSPRYKVAKRGQDVALRCDPISGHVSLFWYQQALGQGPEFLTYFQNEAQLDKSGLPSDRFFAERPEGSVSTLKIQRTQQEDSAVYLCASSLRSGGAHTGELFFGEGSRLTVL.